Below, one TCR beta chain is given with its context. Its antigen is still unknown. This table comes from immunoSEQ multiplex PCR, and its TCRdb copy is limited to in-frame clones, with some not included. The sample yields about 150,000 clones, approximately 87% seen once. Between the trimmed V and J ends, which lost 4 bases and 1 base, there was a span of 8 bases. This CDR3 contains 15 residues. Germline values: CDR1 LNHDA, CDR2 SQIVND (reference sequence). The data stem from a study of T cell responses to AZD1222 COVID-19 vaccine. Findings and limits, study-wide: Spike as a whole was targeted by vaccine-associated CD4 TCRs, dominant at 160-218 and 743-854. Increased Spike-specific TCR breadth and depth were observed after two AZD1222 doses. Nearly half of spike-specific TCRs reportedly target variant regions that are unmutated in the B.1.351 and B.1.1.7 variants.

The sample in question was peripheral blood, obtained on day 0 of MenACWY control vaccination. This clonotype originated in an adult in good health. This chain joins TRBV19 and TRBJ2-6, with a tentative D call TRBD1 (5 bases). In nucleotides, the CDR3 is TGTGCCAGTAGTACAGGGTCGTCTGGGGCCAACGTCCTGACTTTC. This translates into CASSTGSSGANVLTF.